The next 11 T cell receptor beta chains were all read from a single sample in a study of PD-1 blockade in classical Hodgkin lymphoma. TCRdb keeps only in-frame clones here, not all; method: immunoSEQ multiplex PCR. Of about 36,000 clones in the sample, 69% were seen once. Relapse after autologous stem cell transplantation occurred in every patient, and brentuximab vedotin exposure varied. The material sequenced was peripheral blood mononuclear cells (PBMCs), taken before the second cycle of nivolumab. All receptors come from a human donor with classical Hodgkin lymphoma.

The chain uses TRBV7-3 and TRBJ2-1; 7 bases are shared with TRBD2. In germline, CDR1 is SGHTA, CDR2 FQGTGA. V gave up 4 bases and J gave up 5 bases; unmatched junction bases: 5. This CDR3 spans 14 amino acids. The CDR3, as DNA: TGTGCCAGCAGCTACTCCGGGACTAACAATGAGCAGTTCTTC. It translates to CASSYSGTNNEQFF.

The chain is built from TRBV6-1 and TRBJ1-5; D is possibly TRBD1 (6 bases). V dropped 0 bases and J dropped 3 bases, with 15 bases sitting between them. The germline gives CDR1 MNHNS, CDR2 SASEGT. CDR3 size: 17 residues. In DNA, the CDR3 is TGTGCCAGCAGTGAAGCGCTTCACAGGGTGGACAATCAGCCCCAGCATTTT. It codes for CASSEALHRVDNQPQHF.

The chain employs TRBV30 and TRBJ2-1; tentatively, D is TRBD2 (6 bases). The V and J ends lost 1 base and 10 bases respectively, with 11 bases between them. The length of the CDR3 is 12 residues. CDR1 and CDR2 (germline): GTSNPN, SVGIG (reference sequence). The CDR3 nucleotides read TGTGCCTGGAGTGGTGGAGGGTCCGAGCAGTTCTTC. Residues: CAWSGGGSEQFF.

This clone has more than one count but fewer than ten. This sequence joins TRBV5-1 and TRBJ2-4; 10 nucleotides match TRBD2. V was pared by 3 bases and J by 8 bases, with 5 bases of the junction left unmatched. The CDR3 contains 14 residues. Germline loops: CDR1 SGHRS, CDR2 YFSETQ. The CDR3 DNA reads TGCGCCAGCAGCTCCGGGACTAGCGCGGACATTCAGTACTTC. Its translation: CASSSGTSADIQYF.

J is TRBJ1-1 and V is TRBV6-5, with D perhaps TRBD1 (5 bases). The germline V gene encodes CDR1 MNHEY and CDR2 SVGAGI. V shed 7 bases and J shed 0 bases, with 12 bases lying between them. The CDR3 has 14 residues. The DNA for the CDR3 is TGTGCCAGCATTCGGGACGCTTTGAACACTGAAGCTTTCTTT. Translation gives CASIRDALNTEAFF.

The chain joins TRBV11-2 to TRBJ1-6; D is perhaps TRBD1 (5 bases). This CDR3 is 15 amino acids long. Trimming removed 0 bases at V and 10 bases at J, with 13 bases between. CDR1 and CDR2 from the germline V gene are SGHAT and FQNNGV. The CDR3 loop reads CASSLENLGGSPLHF. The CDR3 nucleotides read TGTGCCAGCAGCTTAGAAAACTTGGGGGGGTCACCCCTCCACTTT.

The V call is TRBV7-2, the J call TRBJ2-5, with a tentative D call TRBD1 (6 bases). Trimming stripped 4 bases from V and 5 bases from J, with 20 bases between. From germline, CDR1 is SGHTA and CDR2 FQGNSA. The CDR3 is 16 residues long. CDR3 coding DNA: TGTGCCAGCAGCTCGAGATCTTCAGGGGACCGGGAGACCCAGTACTTC. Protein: CASSSRSSGDRETQYF.

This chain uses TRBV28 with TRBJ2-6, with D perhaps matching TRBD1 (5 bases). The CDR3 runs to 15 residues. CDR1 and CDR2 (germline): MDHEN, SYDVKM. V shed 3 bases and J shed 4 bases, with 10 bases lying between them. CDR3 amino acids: CASSFARAGANVLTF. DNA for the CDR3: TGTGCCAGCAGTTTTGCCAGGGCAGGGGCCAACGTCCTGACTTTC.

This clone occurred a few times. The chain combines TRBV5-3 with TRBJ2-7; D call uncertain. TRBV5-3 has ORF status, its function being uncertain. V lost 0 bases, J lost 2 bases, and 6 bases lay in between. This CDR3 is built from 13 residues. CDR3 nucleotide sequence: TGTGCCAGAAGCTTGGGCCAGACCTACGAGCAGTACTTC. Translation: CARSLGQTYEQYF.

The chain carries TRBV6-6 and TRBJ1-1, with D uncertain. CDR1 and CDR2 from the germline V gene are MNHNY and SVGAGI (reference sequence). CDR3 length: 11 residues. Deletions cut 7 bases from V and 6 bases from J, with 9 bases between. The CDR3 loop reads CASIRNSEAFF. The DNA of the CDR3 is TGTGCCAGCATACGTAACTCTGAAGCTTTCTTT.

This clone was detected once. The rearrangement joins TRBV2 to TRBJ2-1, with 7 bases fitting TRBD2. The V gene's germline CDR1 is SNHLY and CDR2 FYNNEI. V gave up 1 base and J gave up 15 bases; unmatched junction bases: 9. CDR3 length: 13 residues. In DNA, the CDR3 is TGTGCCAGCAGTGAAGGTCCGGGGGGTCAGATGTTCTTC. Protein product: CASSEGPGGQMFF. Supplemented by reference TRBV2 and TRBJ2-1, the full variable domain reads EPEVTQTPSHQVTQMGQEVILRCVPISNHLYFYWYRQILGQKVEFLVSFYNNEISEKSEIFDDQFSVERPDGSNFTLKIRSTKLEDSAMYFCASSEGPGGQMFFGPGTRLTVL.